These T cell receptor beta chains were read from a single sample in a study of radiotherapy plus CTLA-4 blockade in lung cancer. Using immunoSEQ multiplex PCR, the repertoire was profiled, and TCRdb retains in-frame clones only, with some absent. This sample has about 120,000 clones, with 75% to 90% found just once. The sample here was peripheral blood, taken from a patient treated with radiotherapy plus ipilimumab. The source is a human donor with non-small cell lung cancer that progressed on radiotherapy plus ipilimumab. Both conserved end residues are part of each CDR3. Fields, in order: D gene, V gene, clone size, J gene, CDR3 protein, CDR3 DNA. A D gene is named only where the DNA matches it firmly. Some rows mark clone size as missing; the rest say once, few, many or name a class of expanded clone.

NA	TRBV6-1	NA	TRBJ2-2	CASSEWGSTGELFF	TGTGCCAGCAGTGAATGGGGGTCCACCGGGGAGCTGTTTTTT
TRBD1	TRBV5-1	NA	TRBJ1-4	CASSYYRGLNEKLFF	TGCGCCAGCAGTTACTACAGGGGGCTAAACGAAAAACTGTTTTTT
NA	TRBV7-8	NA	TRBJ1-3	CASSLLRFSSGNTIYF	TGTGCCAGCAGCTTATTGCGGTTCAGCTCTGGAAACACCATATATTTT
NA	TRBV5-1	NA	TRBJ1-2	CASSHGTTNYGYTF	TGCGCCAGCAGCCACGGGACAACTAACTATGGCTACACCTTC
TRBD2	TRBV14	NA	TRBJ2-1	CASSPRISGSGAEQFF	TGTGCCAGCAGCCCCCGGATTAGCGGGAGTGGGGCTGAGCAGTTCTTC
TRBD1	TRBV11-2	NA	TRBJ1-3	CASSKPGQGAGGNTIYF	TGTGCCAGCAGCAAACCGGGACAGGGGGCGGGTGGAAACACCATATATTTT
TRBD2	TRBV6-1	NA	TRBJ2-3	CASRSGGSTDTQYF	TGTGCCAGCAGAAGCGGGGGAAGCACAGATACGCAGTATTTT
TRBD1	TRBV18	NA	TRBJ1-1	CASSPVVSGGRVNTEAFF	TGTGCCAGCTCCCCCGTGGTGTCAGGGGGTAGGGTGAACACTGAAGCTTTCTTT
TRBD2	TRBV5-1	NA	TRBJ2-2	CASSQGLAGGYTGELFF	TGCGCCAGCAGCCAAGGACTAGCGGGAGGCTACACTGGGGAGCTGTTTTTT
NA	TRBV12-1	NA	TRBJ2-1	CASSLIPGLAEPGASYNEQFF	TGTGCCAGCAGTTTAATACCGGGACTAGCGGAACCCGGTGCCTCCTACAATGAGCAGTTCTTC
NA	TRBV18	NA	TRBJ1-2	CASSPPTPGYGYTF	TGTGCCAGCTCACCACCGACTCCGGGGTATGGCTACACCTTC
TRBD2	TRBV7-3	NA	TRBJ2-1	CASSLAGSGPYNEQFF	TGTGCCAGCAGCCTAGCGGGATCCGGCCCCTACAATGAGCAGTTCTTC
NA	TRBV18	many	TRBJ2-1	CASSPGTAVNEQFF	TGTGCCAGCTCCCCCGGCACGGCCGTAAATGAGCAGTTCTTC
NA	TRBV7-2	NA	TRBJ1-1	CASSALTNTEAFF	TGTGCCAGCAGCGCATTGACGAACACTGAAGCTTTCTTT
TRBD1	TRBV30	NA	TRBJ1-1	CAWRAPQGAREAFF	TGTGCCTGGAGAGCACCCCAGGGGGCCCGCGAAGCTTTCTTT
NA	TRBV19	NA	TRBJ1-1	CASSMGGTEAFF	TGTGCCAGTAGTATGGGTGGCACTGAAGCTTTCTTT
NA	TRBV19	few	TRBJ1-1	CASGRNTEAFF	TGTGCCAGTGGAAGGAACACTGAAGCTTTCTTT
TRBD2	TRBV19	once	TRBJ2-1	CASRASSGDTGEQFF	TGTGCCAGTAGAGCGTCTAGCGGGGACACCGGTGAGCAGTTCTTC
TRBD2	TRBV10-3	NA	TRBJ2-2	CANKGLAGGPGSTGELFF	TGTGCCAACAAAGGGCTAGCGGGAGGGCCAGGATCCACCGGGGAGCTGTTTTTT
NA	TRBV6-5	NA	TRBJ2-7	CASSYLYEQYF	TGTGCCAGCAGTTACCTGTACGAGCAGTACTTC
NA	TRBV9	NA	TRBJ1-3	CASSVVDSGNTIYF	TGTGCCAGCAGCGTAGTGGACTCTGGAAACACCATATATTTT
TRBD1	TRBV4-2	NA	TRBJ2-4	CASSQDWDRGENIQYF	TGTGCCAGCAGCCAAGATTGGGACAGGGGGGAAAACATTCAGTACTTC
TRBD1	TRBV11-2	medium-sized	TRBJ1-5	CASSLGGTGEVWQPQHF	TGTGCCAGCAGCTTGGGGGGAACAGGGGAAGTTTGGCAGCCCCAGCATTTT
TRBD2	TRBV5-1	NA	TRBJ2-7	CASSNRTSGSGVDF	TGCGCCAGCAGCAACCGGACTAGCGGGAGTGGGGTTGACTTC
NA	TRBV15	NA	TRBJ2-5	CATSRDPQLAPNRKQETQYF	TGTGCCACCAGCAGAGACCCCCAGCTAGCGCCAAATAGAAAACAAGAGACCCAGTACTTC
NA	TRBV19	NA	TRBJ2-7	CASSPGSVGEQYF	TGTGCCAGTAGTCCCGGGAGTGTGGGAGAGCAGTACTTC
NA	TRBV6-5	NA	TRBJ2-7	CASSYSFFSNTREQYF	TGTGCCAGCAGTTACTCGTTCTTCTCAAACACGCGGGAGCAGTACTTC
TRBD2	TRBV27	NA	TRBJ2-1	CASSSMTSGSHSYNEQFF	TGTGCCAGCAGTTCAATGACTAGCGGGAGCCATTCCTACAATGAGCAGTTCTTC
NA	TRBV2	once	TRBJ2-3	CASSEGRNTQYF	TGTGCCAGCAGTGAAGGGAGGAATACGCAGTATTTT
NA	TRBV7-9	NA	TRBJ1-1	CASRNRVNTEAFF	TGTGCCAGCAGAAACAGGGTTAACACTGAAGCTTTCTTT
NA	TRBV5-1	NA	TRBJ2-1	CASTPLVGRVNEQFF	TGCGCCAGCACCCCGCTAGTCGGGAGAGTGAATGAGCAGTTCTTC
TRBD1	TRBV19	NA	TRBJ2-7	CASSPTGVNPYEQYF	TGTGCCAGTAGCCCAACAGGGGTCAACCCCTACGAGCAGTACTTC
TRBD1	TRBV6-1	NA	TRBJ1-2	CASSTDRGDYGYTF	TGTGCCAGCAGTACGGACAGGGGCGACTATGGCTACACCTTC
NA	TRBV5-1	once	TRBJ2-1	CASSLEGTGGNEQFF	TGCGCCAGCAGCTTGGAAGGGACCGGCGGCAATGAGCAGTTCTTC
NA	TRBV6-1	NA	TRBJ2-1	CASIGSRADNEQFF	TGTGCCAGCATAGGGAGTAGAGCGGACAATGAGCAGTTCTTC
NA	TRBV6-1	NA	TRBJ2-3	CASMIERATDTQYF	TGTGCCAGCATGATCGAGAGAGCCACAGATACGCAGTATTTT
TRBD1	TRBV4-2	NA	TRBJ2-7	CASSSSTGGAYEQYF	TGTGCCAGCAGCTCCTCCACAGGGGGCGCGTACGAGCAGTACTTC
NA	TRBV29-1	NA	TRBJ2-7	CSVVSIYEQYF	TGCAGCGTTGTGAGTATCTACGAGCAGTACTTC
TRBD1	TRBV30	NA	TRBJ1-1	CAWSDRVRQGEAFF	TGTGCCTGGAGTGACAGGGTGAGACAGGGGGAAGCTTTCTTT
NA	TRBV5-6	NA	TRBJ2-7	CASSGRGTYEQYF	TGTGCCAGCAGCGGCCGGGGGACCTACGAGCAGTACTTC
NA	TRBV6-6	NA	TRBJ2-7	CASSYSRVAPYEQYF	TGTGCCAGCAGTTACTCAAGGGTCGCTCCCTACGAGCAGTACTTC
NA	TRBV30	once	TRBJ2-7	CAWSVGGYEQYF	TGTGCCTGGAGTGTGGGCGGCTACGAGCAGTACTTC